This is a list of T cell receptor beta chains from one sample in a study of identical twins. Each CDR3 protein is one row after TCRdb ran MiXCR on the 5' RACE reads. Altogether 1.5 million to 2 million distinct CDR3 sequences are present, roughly 35% being singletons, with the ten largest covering less than 0.35%. Sequenced sample: cord blood. All receptors derive from a newborn girl in good health. Both conserved end residues are part of each CDR3. Each record gives: D gene, clone size, J gene, V gene, CDR3 DNA, CDR3 protein. The D gene is left open where the match is weak. The size field is filled for only some rows; it gives once, few, many or a size class.

NA	many	TRBJ2-6	TRBV29-1	TGCAGCGTTGCCTTCACCTCTGGGGCCAACGTCCTGACTTTC	CSVAFTSGANVLTF
NA	NA	TRBJ1-2	TRBV7-2	TGTGCCAGCAGCTTAGGTGTCCAGGGGCTCAGCTATGGCTACACCTTC	CASSLGVQGLSYGYTF
TRBD2	many	TRBJ2-3	TRBV7-2	TGTGCCAGCAGCTCTCAGACCGGGACTAGGCTTAGCACAGATACGCAGTATTTT	CASSSQTGTRLSTDTQYF
TRBD1	NA	TRBJ1-1	TRBV20-1	TGCAGTGCTTACACAGGGGGGATCGCTGAAGCTTTCTTT	CSAYTGGIAEAFF
TRBD2	few	TRBJ2-5	TRBV6-2/TRBV6-3	TGTGCCAGCAGTATAGCGGGGGACCGTAAGACCCAGTACTTC	CASSIAGDRKTQYF
NA	few	TRBJ1-2	TRBV12-3/TRBV12-4	TGTGCCAGCAGTTTAAATGTTCGGGGGGCGGCTGGCTACACCTTC	CASSLNVRGAAGYTF
NA	NA	TRBJ2-1	TRBV6-5	TGTGCCACCCAAGCTAGGCTCGGGCAGGGCAATGAGCAGTTCTTC	CATQARLGQGNEQFF
NA	NA	TRBJ1-2	TRBV24-1	TGTGCCACCAGTAACGGAGAGATGAACTATGGCTACACCTTC	CATSNGEMNYGYTF
NA	NA	TRBJ2-7	TRBV6-6	TGTGCCAGCAGGGGGGGGGCCTTATACGAGCAGTACTTC	CASRGGALYEQYF
NA	NA	TRBJ1-2	TRBV6-4	TGTGCCAGCAGCCAAACCACATCGCCGACGGCAACTTATGGCTACACCTTC	CASSQTTSPTATYGYTF
NA	many	TRBJ2-7	TRBV12-3/TRBV12-4	TGTGCCAGCAGTTTAGCGGGGGATACCTACGAGCAGTACTTC	CASSLAGDTYEQYF
TRBD1	NA	TRBJ2-1	TRBV5-1	TGCGCCAGCAGCTTGGAACAGGGGTTTCATGAGCAGTTCTTC	CASSLEQGFHEQFF
NA	few	TRBJ2-3	TRBV25-1	TGTGCCAGCAGGTCCTCTTTCCTCACAGATACGCAGTATTTT	CASRSSFLTDTQYF
TRBD1	NA	TRBJ2-3	TRBV25-1	TGTGCCAGCAGTGAGACGACAGGGACAGATACGCAGTATTTT	CASSETTGTDTQYF
NA	few	TRBJ1-1	TRBV7-9	TGTGCCAGCAGCCGTATATTGGACACTGAAGCTTTCTTT	CASSRILDTEAFF
TRBD1	NA	TRBJ1-5	TRBV20-1	TGCAGTGCTAGAGGACAGGGGGCCAATCAGCCCCAGCATTTT	CSARGQGANQPQHF
NA	NA	TRBJ1-1	TRBV27	TGTGCCAGCAAAGGGGGGAGTGAAACTGAAGCTTTCTTT	CASKGGSETEAFF
NA	NA	TRBJ2-4	TRBV3-1	TGTGCCAGCAGCCATGGGACTCGGGAAAACATTCAGTACTTC	CASSHGTRENIQYF
NA	few	TRBJ1-6	TRBV20-1	TGCAGTGCTAGTTGGGGGCGCGGTTCACCCCTCCACTTT	CSASWGRGSPLHF
TRBD2	NA	TRBJ2-3	TRBV7-9	TGTGCCAGCAGCCGAGGTAGCGGGGCTTCGCAGTATTTT	CASSRGSGASQYF
TRBD1	NA	TRBJ2-2	TRBV3-1	TGTGCCAGCAGCCCTAGTCCGAGACAGGGGAACACCGGGGAGCTGTTTTTT	CASSPSPRQGNTGELFF
NA	many	TRBJ2-1	TRBV5-1	TGCGCCAGCAGCTTAGGGTATGAGCAGTTCTTC	CASSLGYEQFF
TRBD2	NA	TRBJ2-3	TRBV10-2	TGCGCCAGCAGTTCGGCGGGGGAGGGCACAGATACGCAGTATTTT	CASSSAGEGTDTQYF
NA	many	TRBJ2-7	TRBV27	TGTGCCAGCAGTTTCTCGACAGGTCCTTCCTACGAGCAGTACTTC	CASSFSTGPSYEQYF
NA	few	TRBJ2-7	TRBV20-1	TGCAGTGCTCCCAAAACTAGCTACGAGCAGTACTTC	CSAPKTSYEQYF
TRBD1	NA	TRBJ1-5	TRBV20-1	TGCAGTGCTAGAGGGATACAGGGGAATCAGCCCCAGCATTTT	CSARGIQGNQPQHF
NA	NA	TRBJ2-5	TRBV20-1	TGCAGTGCTAGAGATTGGTCCGAGACCCAGTACTTC	CSARDWSETQYF
NA	NA	TRBJ2-7	TRBV11-2	TGTGCCAGCAGCTCAAAGAAGGGGGACACAAGACCCTACGAGCAGTACTTC	CASSSKKGDTRPYEQYF